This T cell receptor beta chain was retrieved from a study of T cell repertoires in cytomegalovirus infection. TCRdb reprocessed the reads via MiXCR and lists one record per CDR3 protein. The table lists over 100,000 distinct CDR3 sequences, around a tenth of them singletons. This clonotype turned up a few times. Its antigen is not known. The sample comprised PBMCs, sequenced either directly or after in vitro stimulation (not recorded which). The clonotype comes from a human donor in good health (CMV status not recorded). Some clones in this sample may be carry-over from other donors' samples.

This chain's CDR3 is CASSYGPNTQYF. CDR3 DNA sequence: TGTGCCAGCAGTTACGGCCCAAATACGCAGTATTTT. V and J are TRBV6-2 or TRBV6-3 and TRBJ2-3, with D hard to call. Trimming stripped 2 bases from V and 7 bases from J, with 7 bases between. The CDR3 has 12 amino acids. Per germline, CDR1 MNHEY and CDR2 SVGEGT.